These 21 T cell receptor beta chains were all obtained from the same sample, sequenced in a study of cytomegalovirus exposure and HLA in healthy donors. The repertoire was sequenced with immunoSEQ multiplex PCR; TCRdb's copy has only in-frame clones and lacks some. The sample shows around 250,000 clones, around 91% of them seen only once. Sequenced: PBMCs. These receptors all come from a woman under 30 in good health and CMV-seronegative.

The V and J genes are TRBV5-1 and TRBJ1-1; D gene ambiguous. Deletions cut 4 bases from V and 4 bases from J, with 14 bases between. Germline lookup yields CDR1 SGHRS and CDR2 YFSETQ. There are 14 residues in the CDR3. Here the CDR3 DNA reads TGCGCCAGCAGCACCTTGGTTTCCGGCACTGAAGCTTTCTTT. It encodes CASSTLVSGTEAFF. Full variable domain (rest looked up from reference TRBV5-1 and TRBJ1-1): KAGVTQTPRYLIKTRGQQVTLSCSPISGHRSVSWYQQTPGQGLQFLFEYFSETQRNKGNFPGRFSGRQFSNSRSEMNVSTLELGDSALYLCASSTLVSGTEAFFGQGTRLTVV.

The genes are TRBV11-2 and TRBJ2-1, with D uncertain. Trimming removed 1 base from V and 10 bases from J, with 5 bases in between. There are 11 residues in the CDR3. CDR1 is SGHAT, CDR2 FQNNGV, per germline. The CDR3 is CASSLVREQFF. As DNA, the CDR3 is TGTGCCAGCAGCTTAGTCAGAGAGCAGTTCTTC.

V gene TRBV6-5 combines with J gene TRBJ1-1, with 7 bases fitting TRBD1. The CDR3 covers 13 residues. With 5 bases clipped from V and 8 bases from J, the junction kept 8 bases outside the gene matches. Germline V gives CDR1 MNHEY, CDR2 SVGAGI. The CDR3 nucleotides are TGTGCCAGCAGTAACAAAGGGACAGTGGAAGCTTTCTTT. This sequence encodes CASSNKGTVEAFF.

This chain connects TRBV4-3 to TRBJ2-5, with 11 bases that match TRBD2. CDR1 LGHNA and CDR2 YSLEER come from the germline V gene. V lost 6 bases, J lost 4 bases, and 10 bases stayed unmatched. The length of the CDR3 is 16 residues. The CDR3 DNA sequence: TGCGCCAGCAGTTTAACTAGCGGGGGTTCCCTAGAGACCCAGTACTTC. It yields the protein CASSLTSGGSLETQYF.

The V call is TRBV11-2, the J call TRBJ2-5, with 7 positions matching TRBD2. After removal of 4 bases from V and 3 bases from J, the junction contained 11 bases not matched to a gene. This CDR3 region has 16 residues. The germline V gene encodes CDR1 SGHAT and CDR2 FQNNGV. The CDR3 region has the DNA TGTGCCAGCAGCTCCCTCAGGCGGGGGAGAAAAGAGACCCAGTACTTC. Encoded protein: CASSSLRRGRKETQYF.

This clone was picked up one time. The chain combines TRBV25-1 with TRBJ1-3; TRBD1 matches at 7 bases. With 3 bases clipped from V and 4 bases from J, the junction kept 6 bases outside the gene matches. Germline lookup yields CDR1 MGHDK and CDR2 SYGVNS. This CDR3 is built from 15 residues. CDR3 in amino acids: CASSERGTVGNTIYF. The DNA of the CDR3 is TGTGCCAGCAGTGAGAGGGGGACAGTCGGAAACACCATATATTTT.

The rearrangement uses TRBV6-1 and TRBJ2-7, with a tentative D call TRBD2 (6 bases). CDR1 and CDR2 (germline): MNHNS, SASEGT. V was trimmed by 8 bases and J by 3 bases, leaving 14 bases between them. This CDR3 region has 13 residues. DNA of the CDR3: TGTGCCAGCGTCCGGGCCGGGAGCTACGAGCAGTACGTC. Protein: CASVRAGSYEQYV.

This rearrangement joins TRBV7-6 to TRBJ1-1; D not certain. V was clipped by 0 bases and J by 0 bases, with 2 bases between them. Germline V gives CDR1 SGHVS, CDR2 FNYEAQ. The CDR3 has 13 amino acids. The CDR3 coding sequence is TGTGCCAGCAGCTTAGCTATGAACACTGAAGCTTTCTTT. Translating it yields CASSLAMNTEAFF.

V is TRBV27 and J is TRBJ1-1; possible D gene TRBD1, 6 bases. The CDR3 has 15 amino acids. Germline lookup yields CDR1 MNHEY and CDR2 SMNVEV (reference sequence). With 6 bases removed from V and 2 bases from J, the gap between germline ends came to 16 bases. CDR3 nucleotides: TGTGCCAGCAGCCATCAAGGGGGGGGTAACACTGAAGCTTTCTTT. This translates into CASSHQGGGNTEAFF.

The J gene is TRBJ2-2, the V gene TRBV13; D gene unclear. Deletions cut 0 bases from V and 9 bases from J, with 5 bases between. CDR3 size: 12 residues. Germline values: CDR1 PRHDT, CDR2 FYEKMQ (reference sequence). CDR3 in amino acids: CASSLGARELFF. CDR3 sequence (DNA): TGTGCCAGCAGCTTAGGGGCCCGGGAGCTGTTTTTT. Together with reference TRBV13 and TRBJ2-2, the CDR3 gives the full variable domain: AAGVIQSPRHLIKEKRETATLKCYPIPRHDTVYWYQQGPGQDPQFLISFYEKMQSDKGSIPDRFSAQQFSDYHSELNMSSLELGDSALYFCASSLGARELFFGEGSRLTVL.

The chain is built from TRBV11-2 and TRBJ2-2; D is perhaps TRBD1 (5 bases). The CDR3 covers 17 residues. V lost 1 base and J lost 3, with 15 bases in between. Germline V gives CDR1 SGHAT, CDR2 FQNNGV. The CDR3 nucleotides read TGTGCCAGCAGCTTAGTACGGACACCTAGATACACCGGGGAGCTGTTTTTT. Residues: CASSLVRTPRYTGELFF. Full variable domain (rest looked up from reference TRBV11-2 and TRBJ2-2): EAGVAQSPRYKIIEKRQSVAFWCNPISGHATLYWYQQILGQGPKLLIQFQNNGVVDDSQLPKDRFSAERLKGVDSTLKIQPAKLEDSAVYLCASSLVRTPRYTGELFFGEGSRLTVL.

This chain joins TRBV4-1 and TRBJ1-4; tentative D call: TRBD1 (6 bases). The CDR3 is 13 residues long. The V and J ends lost 5 bases and 6 bases respectively, with 10 bases between them. Germline loops: CDR1 MGHRA, CDR2 YSYEKL. DNA for the CDR3: TGCGCCAGCAGCAGACAGGTATATGAAAAACTGTTTTTT. It yields the protein CASSRQVYEKLFF.

The chain links TRBV4-1 to TRBJ1-4, with D possibly being TRBD1 (5 bases). V shed 1 base and J shed 8 bases, with 23 bases lying between them. Germline V gene data show CDR1 as MGHRA and CDR2 as YSYEKL. CDR3 size: 18 residues. CDR3 nucleotide sequence: TGCGCCAGCAGCCAAGTTTCCGCCCGGAGGGACGAGAAAGAAAAACTGTTTTTT. Its translation: CASSQVSARRDEKEKLFF.

The J gene is TRBJ2-5, the V gene TRBV4-3; 11 nucleotides agree with TRBD2. Germline V gene data show CDR1 as LGHNA and CDR2 as YSLEER. J gave up 9 bases and V 3 bases, and 9 bases lay outside the gene matches. CDR3 length: 15 amino acids. CDR3 protein: CASSQETSGGSSQYF. The CDR3 DNA is TGCGCCAGCAGCCAGGAAACTAGCGGGGGTTCGTCCCAGTACTTC.

This chain links TRBV5-1 with TRBJ1-1; D is unclear. Germline CDR1 reads SGHRS; CDR2 reads YFSETQ. The ends were cut back, 4 bases at V and 4 bases at J, with 14 bases in the middle. The CDR3 has 14 amino acids. CDR3 amino acids: CASSLMRRGTEAFF. As DNA, the CDR3 is TGCGCCAGCAGCCTGATGAGGCGCGGCACTGAAGCTTTCTTT.

The CDR3 nucleotides read TGCAGTGGAGTCGGGGGGGAGCAGTTCTTC. Translated, it gives CSGVGGEQFF. The gene calls are TRBV20-1 and TRBJ2-1, with 7 positions matching TRBD2. The CDR3 spans 10 residues. Germline values: CDR1 DFQATT, CDR2 SNEGSKA (reference sequence). J gave up 10 bases and V 7 bases, and 4 bases lay outside the gene matches.

This clone showed up just once. The chain links TRBV6-5 to TRBJ1-1; 8 bases map to TRBD1. Germline CDR1 is MNHEY and CDR2 is SVGAGI. J was trimmed by 1 base and V by 7 bases; bases with no gene match: 8. The CDR3 sequence is 15 residues long. The CDR3 here is CASTGQGSWNTEAFF. The CDR3 DNA is TGTGCCAGCACCGGACAGGGATCATGGAACACTGAAGCTTTCTTT.

The V gene is TRBV19, the J gene TRBJ2-7, with TRBD2 identical over 8 bases. Germline V lookup: CDR1 LNHDA, CDR2 SQIVND (reference sequence). The ends lost 11 bases at V and 4 bases at J; junction bases unmatched: 7. The CDR3 loop spans 12 amino acids. CDR3: CAAESGGYEQYV. The CDR3 nucleotides read TGTGCCGCAGAGTCGGGGGGGTACGAGCAGTACGTC.

Details on this clone: One end of the junction fails to match germline, which may point to a read error. The CDR3 coding sequence is TGTGCCAGCAGCTTAACCGGGACAGGGGACTACGGCTACACCTTC. Translated: CASSLTGTGDYGYTF. The chain joins TRBV7-9 to TRBJ1-2; 10 bases are shared with TRBD1. CDR3 length: 15 residues. Looked up from germline, CDR1 is SEHNR and CDR2 is FQNEAQ (reference sequence).

This rearrangement joins TRBV7-9 to TRBJ1-1, with 7 bases that match TRBD1. The germline V gene encodes CDR1 SEHNR and CDR2 FQNEAQ (reference sequence). The CDR3 covers 16 residues. Trimming removed 2 bases from V and 1 base from J; junction bases left unmatched: 7. The CDR3 here is CASSLHPTGKNTEAFF. The CDR3 region has the DNA TGTGCCAGCAGCTTACACCCGACAGGGAAGAACACTGAAGCTTTCTTT.

V and J are TRBV6-5 and TRBJ1-6, with a weak D call TRBD1 (6 bases). The CDR3 covers 13 residues. Looked up from germline, CDR1 is MNHEY and CDR2 is SVGAGI. V lost 4 bases and J 10 bases, leaving 11 bases between the germline ends. The CDR3 spells CASSSVRGSPLHF. CDR3 coding DNA: TGTGCCAGCAGTTCGGTGAGGGGGTCACCCCTCCACTTT.